Listed below are T cell receptor beta chains from one sample, sequenced in a study of response to subunit inactivated influenza vaccine. TCRdb itself ran the RT-PCR reads through MiXCR, one entry per CDR3 protein. The data hold 500,000 to 600,000 distinct CDR3 sequences, with approximately 7.1% observed a single time. Source: PBMCs from blood, taken about 23 months after vaccination. The receptor source for this set is a man in his fifties or sixties who received an inactivated influenza vaccine. CDR3s include the opening cysteine and the closing phenylalanine or tryptophan. A D gene is named only where the DNA matches it firmly. The size of a clone is reported for some rows only, either as once, few or many, or as a class for expanded clones.

D: TRBD1; V: TRBV5-1; size: many; J: TRBJ1-1; DNA: TGCGCCAGCAGCAAGACCTCCGGGACAGGGAACACTGAAGCTTTCTTT; CDR3: CASSKTSGTGNTEAFF
D: -; V: TRBV10-3; size: many; J: TRBJ1-1; DNA: TGTGCCATCAGTGAGTCTGCGAACGTGAACACTGAAGCTTTCTTT; CDR3: CAISESANVNTEAFF
D: -; V: TRBV20-1; size: few; J: TRBJ1-2; DNA: TGCAGTGCTAGAAGACCTCCGGGGGATTACTTC; CDR3: CSARRPPGDYF
D: -; V: TRBV12-3/TRBV12-4; size: many; J: TRBJ2-2; DNA: TGTGCCAGCAGTTTTCGCTCCGGGGAGCTGTTTTTT; CDR3: CASSFRSGELFF
D: -; V: TRBV20-1; size: -; J: TRBJ2-3; DNA: TGCAGTGCCGCCCGGAGGGATACGCAGTATTTT; CDR3: CSAARRDTQYF
D: -; V: TRBV6-2/TRBV6-3; size: few; J: TRBJ2-1; DNA: TGTGCCAGCAGTTATCGGGCCAGCAATGAGCAGTTCTTC; CDR3: CASSYRASNEQFF
D: TRBD1; V: TRBV2; size: many; J: TRBJ2-1; DNA: TGTGCCAGCAGTGAAAGGACAGGGGGCAGGAATGAGCAGTTCTTC; CDR3: CASSERTGGRNEQFF
D: TRBD2; V: TRBV7-9; size: few; J: TRBJ2-1; DNA: TGTGCCAGCAGCACATCCCCGGGACTAGCGGGAGACCGTGAGCAGTTCTTC; CDR3: CASSTSPGLAGDREQFF
D: -; V: TRBV20-1; size: -; J: TRBJ2-1; DNA: TGCAGTGCTAGGTTGACAGATAGAGACTCCTACAATGAGCAGTTCTTC; CDR3: CSARLTDRDSYNEQFF
D: -; V: TRBV15; size: -; J: TRBJ2-6; DNA: TGTGCCACCAGCAGAGCAGGAGCTGGGGCCAACGTCCTGACTTTC; CDR3: CATSRAGAGANVLTF
D: -; V: TRBV9; size: few; J: TRBJ2-3; DNA: TGTGCCAGCAGCGTAGAAACGGATACGCAGTATTTT; CDR3: CASSVETDTQYF
D: -; V: TRBV6-1; size: -; J: TRBJ1-1; DNA: TGTGCCAGCAGTGACCGGGGGAGCACTGAAGCTTTCTTT; CDR3: CASSDRGSTEAFF
D: TRBD2; V: TRBV5-8; size: many; J: TRBJ2-1; DNA: TGTGCCAGCAGCGGGGACTACCCCTCGAACTACAATGAGCAGTTCTTC; CDR3: CASSGDYPSNYNEQFF
D: -; V: TRBV7-2; size: few; J: TRBJ2-1; DNA: TGTGCCAGCAGCTCACGTCCGACATCGTCCCCCTACAATGAGCAGTTCTTC; CDR3: CASSSRPTSSPYNEQFF
D: TRBD1; V: TRBV3-1; size: many; J: TRBJ1-5; DNA: TGTGCCAGCAGCCAAGCCGGACAGGGAAATCAGCCCCAGCATTTT; CDR3: CASSQAGQGNQPQHF
D: TRBD2; V: TRBV7-2; size: few; J: TRBJ2-1; DNA: TGTGCCAGCAGCTTAGTTTGGACTAGCGGTGAGCAGTTCTTC; CDR3: CASSLVWTSGEQFF
D: -; V: TRBV3-1; size: few; J: TRBJ1-2; DNA: TGTGCCAGCAGCCCCCTGATGGCGATTAACTATGGCTACACCTTC; CDR3: CASSPLMAINYGYTF
D: -; V: TRBV9; size: -; J: TRBJ2-5; DNA: TGTGCCAGCAGCCCTCGGGGCCGCGCCGGTGAGACCCAGTACTTC; CDR3: CASSPRGRAGETQYF
D: TRBD2; V: TRBV24-1; size: -; J: TRBJ2-2; DNA: TGTGCCACCAGTGACGCGGGACTAGCGAACACCGGGGAGCTGTTTTTT; CDR3: CATSDAGLANTGELFF
D: -; V: TRBV12-3/TRBV12-4; size: many; J: TRBJ2-2; DNA: TGTGCCAGCACCCTTTTAGGGCCGACCGGGGAGCTGTTTTTT; CDR3: CASTLLGPTGELFF
D: -; V: TRBV6-5; size: few; J: TRBJ2-1; DNA: TGTGCCAGCACTTTGGACGGGGTCGGTGAGCAGTTCTTC; CDR3: CASTLDGVGEQFF
D: -; V: TRBV2; size: few; J: TRBJ1-1; DNA: TGTGCCAGCAGTGTCTATACAATCCTGAACACTGAAGCTTTCTTT; CDR3: CASSVYTILNTEAFF